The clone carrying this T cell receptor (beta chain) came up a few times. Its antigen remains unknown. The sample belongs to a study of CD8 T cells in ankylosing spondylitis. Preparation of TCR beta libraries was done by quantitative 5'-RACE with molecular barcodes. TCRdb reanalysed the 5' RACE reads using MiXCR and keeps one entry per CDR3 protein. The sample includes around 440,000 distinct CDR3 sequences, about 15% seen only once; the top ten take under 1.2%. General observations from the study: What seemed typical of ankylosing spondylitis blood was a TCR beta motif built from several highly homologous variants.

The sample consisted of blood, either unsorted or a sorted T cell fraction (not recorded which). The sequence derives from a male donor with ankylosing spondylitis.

The CDR3 loop is CASSNQWDRPNSPLHF. The CDR3 DNA reads TGTGCCAGCAGTAATCAGTGGGACAGACCTAATTCACCCCTCCACTTT. The gene calls are TRBV7-2 and TRBJ1-6; 7 bases fit TRBD1. The CDR3 runs 16 residues. CDR1 and CDR2 from the germline V gene are SGHTA and FQGNSA. The trim removed 6 bases at V and 6 bases at J, leaving 11 bases unmatched. The whole variable domain, filled in from reference TRBV7-2 and TRBJ1-6, reads GAGVSQSPSNKVTEKGKDVELRCDPISGHTALYWYRQSLGQGLEFLIYFQGNSAPDKSGLPSDRFSAERTGGSVSTLTIQRTQQEDSAVYLCASSNQWDRPNSPLHFGNGTRLTVT.